The 20 T cell receptor beta chains given below trace back to one sample, sequenced in a study of human T cells and chemical hapten exposure. Whole blood that had not been fractionated was the source of extracted total RNA. Within the library, unique molecular identifiers were attached to each individual cDNA molecule. TCRdb passed the reads through MiXCR, listing each CDR3 protein once. The data hold 100,000 to 150,000 distinct CDR3 sequences, with over 7.5% observed a single time. The sample taken for sequencing was whole blood. These receptors were obtained from a human donor in good health. Some clones in this sample may be carry-over from other donors' samples.

The chain employs TRBV12-3 or TRBV12-4 and TRBJ2-2; 7 bases are shared with TRBD1. The trim removed 6 bases at V and 2 bases at J, leaving 9 bases unmatched. The CDR3 totals 16 residues. CDR3 in amino acids: CASSPDRVGNTGELFF. The CDR3 region has the DNA TGTGCCAGCAGCCCCGACAGGGTAGGAAACACCGGGGAGCTGTTTTTT.

There are many counts of this clonotype. This CDR3 reads CSVGQGARGREQYF. CDR3 sequence (DNA): TGCAGTGTCGGACAGGGGGCCCGGGGTAGGGAGCAGTACTTC. This chain links TRBV20-1 with TRBJ2-7, with TRBD1 matching 11 bases. CDR1 DFQATT and CDR2 SNEGSKA come from the germline V gene (reference sequence). The CDR3 consists of 14 residues. V lost 7 bases and J lost 7; bases outside the gene matches: 12.

This clonotype showed up many times. DNA for the CDR3: TGCGCCAGCAGCTTCACCACCGGGAGGCGGGGCACTGAAGCTTTCTTT. Protein product: CASSFTTGRRGTEAFF. V and J are TRBV5-1 and TRBJ1-1; the D is unclear. The V end lost 2 bases, the J end lost 4 bases, and 18 bases lay between the germline ends. Germline values: CDR1 SGHRS, CDR2 YFSETQ. The CDR3 length is 16 residues.

At least ten counts were recorded for this clonotype. The chain has TRBV6-2 or TRBV6-3 and TRBJ1-1, with TRBD1 as a possible D gene (5 bases). The length of the CDR3 is 17 residues. Trimming stripped 0 bases from V and 1 base from J, with 15 bases between. CDR1 is MNHEY and CDR2 is SVGEGT in the germline V gene. The CDR3 sequence: CASSYSRQGKPNTEAFF. The CDR3 DNA sequence: TGTGCCAGCAGTTACTCTCGGCAGGGAAAGCCGAACACTGAAGCTTTCTTT.

Only one count was recorded for this clonotype. CDR3 in DNA: TGCAGTGTACCTCCCGCAGGGATTTACAATGAGCAGTTCTTC. This translates into CSVPPAGIYNEQFF. The chain joins TRBV20-1 to TRBJ2-1; a possible D gene is TRBD1 (5 bases). This CDR3 region has 14 residues. V shed 7 bases and J shed 4 bases, with 17 bases lying between them. Germline V lookup: CDR1 DFQATT, CDR2 SNEGSKA (reference sequence).

This clonotype showed up many times. CDR3 bases: TGCGCCAGCAGCCTAGAGCCTCCGGCACTAGCGGGAGGAGGCACCTACGAGCAGTACTTC. Amino acids: CASSLEPPALAGGGTYEQYF. The chain recombines TRBV5-1 with TRBJ2-7; 12 bases align to TRBD2. Per the germline V gene, CDR1 is SGHRS and CDR2 is YFSETQ. CDR3 length: 20 residues. Trimming at V came to 4 bases and at J to 2 bases, leaving 19 bases not matched to a gene.

A few counts support this clonotype. The CDR3 coding sequence is TGTGCCAGCAGCACCGGGACAGGTTACTACAATGAGCAGTTCTTC. It is translated as CASSTGTGYYNEQFF. The chain uses TRBV7-8 and TRBJ2-1; 8 bases agree with TRBD1. V lost 5 bases to trimming and J lost 3 bases; unmatched junction nucleotides: 6. In germline, CDR1 is SGHVS, CDR2 FQNEAQ. CDR3 length: 15 residues.

This clonotype was counted at least ten times. The V call is TRBV12-3 or TRBV12-4, the J call TRBJ1-2; TRBD1 matches 8 bases. V trimming: 2 bases; J trimming: 4 bases; junction bases outside the gene matches: 6. The CDR3 has 15 residues. CDR3 DNA: TGTGCCAGCAGTTTATGGACAGGGACCTCCTATGGCTACACCTTC. This sequence encodes CASSLWTGTSYGYTF.

Many counts were recorded for this clonotype. The chain employs TRBV6-4 and TRBJ1-5; the D gene is possibly TRBD1 (5 bases). Trimming cost V 5 bases and J 5 bases, with 16 bases left between them. This CDR3 has 15 amino acids. In germline, CDR1 is MRHNA, CDR2 SNTAGT. The CDR3 region has the DNA TGTGCCAGCAGTAGGGACGGAGCCTCAGATCAGCCCCAGCATTTT. This codes for CASSRDGASDQPQHF.

This clonotype was recorded at least ten times. This chain uses TRBV7-3 with TRBJ2-3; 9 bases map to TRBD2. This CDR3 is 15 amino acids long. The germline CDR1 and CDR2 sequences are SGHTA and FQGTGA. V was pared by 4 bases and J by 4 bases, with 6 bases of the junction left unmatched. The CDR3 nucleotides are TGTGCCAGCAGCTCCCAGCGGGGGGCTTCAGATACGCAGTATTTT. It encodes CASSSQRGASDTQYF.

This clonotype has just a few counts. The chain has TRBV4-2 and TRBJ2-7; D remains ambiguous. Germline CDR1 is LGHNA and CDR2 is YNFKEQ. The germline V and J ends were trimmed by 0 bases and 2 bases, with 11 bases remaining between them. The CDR3 covers 15 residues. CDR3 bases: TGTGCCAGCAGCCAAGATGAGACTGTCACCTACGAGCAGTACTTC. Encoded protein: CASSQDETVTYEQYF.

This chain uses TRBV5-4 with TRBJ2-3; no clear D. The germline V gene encodes CDR1 SGHNT and CDR2 YYREEE (reference sequence). CDR3 length: 16 amino acids. The V gene lost 6 bases and the J gene lost 0 bases, with 17 bases spanning the gap. This chain's CDR3 is CASTLTGAASTDTQYF. Written as DNA, the CDR3 is TGTGCCAGCACCCTAACGGGTGCCGCTAGCACAGATACGCAGTATTTT.

This clonotype came up a few times. The chain recombines TRBV4-3 with TRBJ1-1; no reliable D call. Germline CDR1 is LGHNA and CDR2 is YSLEER. V was trimmed by 0 bases and J by 4 bases, leaving 9 bases between them. The CDR3 is made up of 14 amino acids. DNA of the CDR3: TGCGCCAGCAGCCAAGATTCGGGGATCACTGAAGCTTTCTTT. Its translation: CASSQDSGITEAFF.

The sample holds a few counts of this clonotype. The chain couples TRBV10-3 to TRBJ2-3, with 12 positions matching TRBD2. V lost 4 bases and J lost 5; bases outside the gene matches: 13. The CDR3 spans 18 residues. Germline CDR1 is ENHRY and CDR2 is SYGVKD. The CDR3 bases are TGTGCCATCAGTGGTTCGGCTAGCGGGGGGGCCTTGGGAGATACGCAGTATTTT. This sequence encodes CAISGSASGGALGDTQYF.

This clonotype was counted a few times. The chain combines TRBV2 with TRBJ2-7; 8 bases map to TRBD2. With 6 bases clipped from V and 4 bases from J, the junction kept 5 bases outside the gene matches. The CDR3 covers 13 residues. CDR1 SNHLY and CDR2 FYNNEI come from the germline V gene. The CDR3 loop is CASRGLVGYEQYF. In nucleotides, the CDR3 is TGTGCCAGCAGGGGACTAGTGGGGTACGAGCAGTACTTC.

The V gene is TRBV6-6, the J gene TRBJ2-1; D possibly uses TRBD1 or TRBD2 (6 bases each). Germline V gene sequence: CDR1 MNHNY, CDR2 SVGAGI (reference sequence). V was cut by 0 bases and J by 4 bases, with 10 bases left in between. The CDR3 has 15 residues. The CDR3 reads CASSYSRGQYNEQFF. CDR3 coding DNA: TGTGCCAGCAGTTACTCCCGGGGGCAATACAATGAGCAGTTCTTC.

This chain links TRBV7-2 with TRBJ2-3; D is perhaps TRBD2 (6 bases). V was pared by 5 bases and J by 0 bases, with 12 bases between. This CDR3 region has 15 residues. The germline V gene has CDR1 SGHTA and CDR2 FQGNSA. This CDR3 is CASSPDYLSTDTQYF. In DNA form, the CDR3 reads TGTGCCAGCAGCCCGGACTATCTCAGCACAGATACGCAGTATTTT.

This clonotype has just a few counts. The chain recombines TRBV6-5 with TRBJ1-4; D possibly corresponds to TRBD1 (6 bases). The germline V and J ends were trimmed by 4 bases and 0 bases, with 18 bases remaining between them. CDR1 is MNHEY and CDR2 is SVGAGI in the germline V gene. The CDR3 runs to 18 residues. The CDR3 nucleotides read TGTGCCAGCAGTTCGTCCCCGGGACAATCAGCAACTAATGAAAAACTGTTTTTT. Translated, it gives CASSSSPGQSATNEKLFF.

This clonotype was seen ten or more times. The CDR3 region is CSAKRTGLRLNEQFF. The CDR3 nucleotides are TGCAGTGCTAAAAGGACGGGGTTAAGGCTCAATGAGCAGTTCTTC. The genes are TRBV20-1 and TRBJ2-1, with D possibly matching TRBD2 (5 bases). The CDR3 consists of 15 residues. From germline, CDR1 is DFQATT and CDR2 SNEGSKA (reference sequence). Trimming shortened V by 4 bases and J by 6 bases, and 19 bases separated the two germline ends.

This clonotype was seen more than once but under ten times. The chain recombines TRBV20-1 with TRBJ2-1; no clear D gene. Germline V gives CDR1 DFQATT, CDR2 SNEGSKA (reference sequence). This CDR3 region has 14 residues. V gave up 3 bases and J gave up 0 bases, with 9 bases separating them. The DNA for the CDR3 is TGCAGTGCTAGTCCGATGAGCTCCTACAATGAGCAGTTCTTC. This codes for CSASPMSSYNEQFF.